There are a few counts of the clone carrying this T cell receptor beta chain. The data originate from a study of blood T cell repertoires in COVID-19. For the study at large: COVID-19 samples from acute and convalescent phases originated in the United States, Italy and Spain. From T cells, B-cell-depleted T cells, or PBMCs came the material, which was cDNA or gDNA.

Methods used by the authors: How many nucleated cells were present was estimated from reference gene primer amplification. The method was immunoSEQ multiplex PCR; TCRdb's version includes in-frame clones alone and lacks a portion of them. The DNA was the basis for D and trimming; V, J and clone size are from that table. The profile shows roughly 100,000 clones, about 75% of them singletons. The receptor's source is a woman in her seventies with acute or convalescent COVID-19. The source material was peripheral blood.

This chain's CDR3 is CASSLAGGTGELFF. Written as DNA, the CDR3 is TGCGCCAGCAGCTTGGCAGGGGGCACCGGGGAGCTGTTTTTT. The chain links TRBV5-1 to TRBJ2-2; 7 bases are shared with TRBD1. The CDR3 has 14 residues. After removal of 0 bases from V and 4 bases from J, the junction contained 0 bases not matched to a gene. Germline-derived CDR1 and CDR2 are SGHRS and YFSETQ. The complete variable domain, with remaining parts taken from reference TRBV5-1 and TRBJ2-2, reads KAGVTQTPRYLIKTRGQQVTLSCSPISGHRSVSWYQQTPGQGLQFLFEYFSETQRNKGNFPGRFSGRQFSNSRSEMNVSTLELGDSALYLCASSLAGGTGELFFGEGSRLTVL.